The rows below give T cell receptor beta chains drawn from one sample of a study of human T cells and chemical hapten exposure. TCRdb processed the RACE reads anew with MiXCR; each CDR3 protein has one entry. The profile covers about 40,000 distinct CDR3 sequences, with less than 4% appearing a single time and 6.7% taken by the ten largest. The material sequenced was whole blood, taken in connection with sensitization to the hapten diphenylcyclopropenone (DPC). Receptor source: a middle-aged man with alopecia areata. Some clones in this sample may be carry-over from other donors' samples. CDR3s include the opening cysteine and the closing phenylalanine or tryptophan. The D gene is left open where the match is weak. Not all rows give a size; the values are once, few, many and, for expanded clones, a class.

TRBV28	TRBD2	many	TRBJ2-3	TGTGCCAGCGGAGGACTAGCGGGGGTTAGCACAGATACGCAGTATTTT	CASGGLAGVSTDTQYF
TRBV5-1	-	many	TRBJ2-5	TGCGCCAGCAGCCAAACTCCAGGGTCGGAGACCCAGTACTTC	CASSQTPGSETQYF
TRBV2	-	few	TRBJ1-5	TGTGCCAGCAAAAGTATAGGGGATCAGCCCCAGCATTTT	CASKSIGDQPQHF
TRBV14	-	many	TRBJ2-3	TGTGCCAGCAGCCCGAGACGGCTTGGCACAGATACGCAGTATTTT	CASSPRRLGTDTQYF
TRBV28	-	many	TRBJ1-2	TGTGCCCGTTGGGACACAGGCTACACCTTC	CARWDTGYTF
TRBV7-2	TRBD2	many	TRBJ2-1	TGTGCCAGCAGCCGCGGGAGGGGATCCTACAATGAGCAGTTCTTC	CASSRGRGSYNEQFF
TRBV30	-	many	TRBJ2-7	TGTGCCTGGAAACAGGGCTCCTACGAGCAGTACTTC	CAWKQGSYEQYF
TRBV27	TRBD2	many	TRBJ2-1	TGTGCCAGCAGTTCAACTAGCGGGAGGGCCTACAATGAGCAGTTCTTC	CASSSTSGRAYNEQFF
TRBV3-1	-	many	TRBJ1-2	TGTGCCAGCAGCCAATCCCGAACTCATGGCTACACCTTC	CASSQSRTHGYTF
TRBV6-5	-	many	TRBJ2-7	TGTGCCAGCAGTTCGGGGGCCTACGAGCAGTACTTC	CASSSGAYEQYF
TRBV2	TRBD1	many	TRBJ2-7	TGTGCCAGCAGTGAAGCGCTTCTGGACAGGGGGCTGAACGAGCAGTACTTC	CASSEALLDRGLNEQYF
TRBV10-3	-	-	TRBJ2-2	TGTGCCACCCATTTTAGTGGGAACACCGGGGAGCTGTTTTTT	CATHFSGNTGELFF
TRBV14	-	many	TRBJ2-7	TGTGCCAGCAGCCAATCCAGGCAGGGGAACCACGAGCAGTACTTC	CASSQSRQGNHEQYF
TRBV20-1	TRBD1	many	TRBJ2-4	TGCAGTGCTAAGGGCGACAGGGTAAATTCCAAAAACATTCAGTACTTC	CSAKGDRVNSKNIQYF
TRBV28	-	many	TRBJ2-1	TGTGCCAGCAGTTTAAATTCTGGGGACGTCACCTACAATGAGCAGTTCTTC	CASSLNSGDVTYNEQFF
TRBV5-1	-	many	TRBJ2-3	TGCGCCAGCACTATCGGCGTCAGCACAGATACGCAGTATTTT	CASTIGVSTDTQYF
TRBV7-2	-	many	TRBJ2-3	TGTGCCAGCAGCTTAGATCGGAGAGATACGCAGTATTTT	CASSLDRRDTQYF
TRBV12-3/TRBV12-4	-	many	TRBJ2-6	TGTGCCAGCCGAGGGTTCTCTGGGGCCAACGTCCTGACTTTC	CASRGFSGANVLTF
TRBV4-2	-	many	TRBJ2-1	TGTGCCAGCAGCCAGGACCCCGGGACCAATGAGCAGTTCTTC	CASSQDPGTNEQFF
TRBV7-8	-	many	TRBJ2-3	TGTGCCAGCAGCTTATGGGAGGGGGCAGGAGATACGCAGTATTTT	CASSLWEGAGDTQYF
TRBV6-1	-	few	TRBJ1-4	TGTGCCAGCAGTGAAAAGGGAGGCCGGGGCAGGGGTAATGAAAAACTGTTTTTT	CASSEKGGRGRGNEKLFF
TRBV6-6	TRBD1	-	TRBJ1-1	TGTGCCAGCAGTTACTGGACAGGGTACAAGAACACTGAAGCTTTCTTT	CASSYWTGYKNTEAFF
TRBV7-9	TRBD2	many	TRBJ2-3	TGTGCCAGCAGCTTAGGAAGCGGGAGCTTGTATGCAGATACGCAGTATTTT	CASSLGSGSLYADTQYF
TRBV25-1	TRBD2	many	TRBJ2-1	TGTGCCAGCAGCCCCCCGGGGAGCGGGAGATACAATGAGCAGTTCTTC	CASSPPGSGRYNEQFF
TRBV11-2	-	-	TRBJ1-2	TGTGCCAGCAGCTTAGTGATGGGGGGCGGTAACTATGGCTACACCTTC	CASSLVMGGGNYGYTF
TRBV28	-	few	TRBJ1-1	TGTGCCAGCAGTTTACCGGCCGGGGGGCTGGGTGAAGCTTTCTTT	CASSLPAGGLGEAFF
TRBV7-8	-	many	TRBJ2-3	TGTGCCAGCAGTCGCCGGCCTCTCAGCACAGATACGCAGTATTTT	CASSRRPLSTDTQYF
TRBV30	-	many	TRBJ2-3	TGTGCCTGGGCTCGGGGGCCGAGGATAGGAGATACGCAGTATTTT	CAWARGPRIGDTQYF
TRBV11-3	-	many	TRBJ1-2	TGTGCCAGCAGCTCCAGAGAGGGGGGAAGAGACTATGGCTACACCTTC	CASSSREGGRDYGYTF